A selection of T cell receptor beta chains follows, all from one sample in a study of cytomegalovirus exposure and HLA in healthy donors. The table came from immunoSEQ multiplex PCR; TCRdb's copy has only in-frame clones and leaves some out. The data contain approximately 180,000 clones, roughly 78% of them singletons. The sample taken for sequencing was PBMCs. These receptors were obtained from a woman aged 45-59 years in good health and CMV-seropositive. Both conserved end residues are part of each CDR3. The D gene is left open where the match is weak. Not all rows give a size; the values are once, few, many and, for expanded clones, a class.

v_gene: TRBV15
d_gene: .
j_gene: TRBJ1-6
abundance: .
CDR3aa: CATSRDTTDSPLHF
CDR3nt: TGTGCCACCAGCCGGGACACGACGGATTCACCCCTCCACTTT

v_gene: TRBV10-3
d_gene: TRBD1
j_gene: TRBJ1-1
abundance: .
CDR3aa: CAISSGGGLAFF
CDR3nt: TGTGCCATCAGTTCAGGGGGAGGATTAGCTTTCTTT

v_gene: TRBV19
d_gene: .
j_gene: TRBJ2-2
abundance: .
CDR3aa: CASRSFRRLNTGELFF
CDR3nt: TGTGCCAGTAGATCTTTTAGGCGGCTGAACACCGGGGAGCTGTTTTTT

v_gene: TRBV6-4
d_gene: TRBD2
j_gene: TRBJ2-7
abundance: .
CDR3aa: CASGGLAGLYSSYEQYF
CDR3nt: TGTGCCAGCGGGGGACTAGCGGGCCTCTATTCCTCCTACGAGCAGTACTTC

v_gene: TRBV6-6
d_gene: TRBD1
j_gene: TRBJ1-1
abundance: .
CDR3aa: CASKKTGRAFF
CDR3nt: TGTGCCAGCAAAAAGACAGGGCGAGCTTTCTTT

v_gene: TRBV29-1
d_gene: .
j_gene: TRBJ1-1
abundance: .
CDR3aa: CSFSRAPNTEAFF
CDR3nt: TGCAGCTTCTCCAGGGCCCCGAACACTGAAGCTTTCTTT

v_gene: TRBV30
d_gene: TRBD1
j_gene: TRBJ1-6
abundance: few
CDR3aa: CAWSGQGNSPLHF
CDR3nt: TGTGCCTGGAGTGGACAGGGGAATTCACCCCTCCACTTT

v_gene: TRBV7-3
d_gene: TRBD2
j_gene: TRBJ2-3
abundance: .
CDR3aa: CASSPGLAVPFSTDTQYF
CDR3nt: TGTGCCAGCAGCCCAGGACTAGCGGTGCCCTTTAGCACAGATACGCAGTATTTT

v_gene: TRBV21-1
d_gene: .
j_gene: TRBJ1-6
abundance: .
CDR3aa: CASSRGGSYNSPLHF
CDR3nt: TGTGCCAGCAGCCGGGGGGGATCCTATAATTCACCCCTCCACTTT

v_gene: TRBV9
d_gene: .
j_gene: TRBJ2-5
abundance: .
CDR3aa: CASSEDIMEETQYF
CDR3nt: TGTGCCAGCAGCGAGGACATCATGGAGGAGACCCAGTACTTC

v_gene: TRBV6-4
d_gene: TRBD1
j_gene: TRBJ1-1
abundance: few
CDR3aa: CASSDSSTGVYTEAFF
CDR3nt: TGTGCCAGCAGTGACTCCTCGACAGGGGTGTACACTGAAGCTTTCTTT

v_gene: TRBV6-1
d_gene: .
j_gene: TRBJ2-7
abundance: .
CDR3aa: CASSEDYRSSYEQYF
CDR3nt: TGTGCCAGCAGTGAAGATTACAGGAGCTCCTACGAGCAGTACTTC

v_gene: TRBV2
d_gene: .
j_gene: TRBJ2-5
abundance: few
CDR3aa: CASSEDSGEQYF
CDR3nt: TGTGCCAGCAGTGAAGACTCTGGGGAGCAGTACTTC

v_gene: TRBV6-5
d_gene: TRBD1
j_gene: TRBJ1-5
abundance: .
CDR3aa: CASRPGQGGNQPQHF
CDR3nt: TGTGCCAGCAGGCCGGGACAGGGTGGCAATCAGCCCCAGCATTTT

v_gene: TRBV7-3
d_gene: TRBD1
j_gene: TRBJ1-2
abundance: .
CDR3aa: CASSFDRGDGYTF
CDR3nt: TGTGCCAGCAGCTTCGACAGGGGCGACGGCTACACCTTC

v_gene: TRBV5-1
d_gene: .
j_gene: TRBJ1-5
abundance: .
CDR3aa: CASSPNPAGNQPQHF
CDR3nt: TGCGCCAGCAGCCCCAACCCGGCGGGCAATCAGCCCCAGCATTTT

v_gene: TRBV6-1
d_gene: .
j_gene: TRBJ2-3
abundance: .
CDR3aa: CASSDIGAGLLDTQYF
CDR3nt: TGTGCCAGCAGTGATATAGGGGCAGGCCTCTTAGATACGCAGTATTTT

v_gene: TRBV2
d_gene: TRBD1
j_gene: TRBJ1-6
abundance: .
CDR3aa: CASSRGDLDRGNSPLHF
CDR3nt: TGTGCCAGCAGCCGGGGGGACTTGGACAGGGGTAATTCACCCCTCCACTTT

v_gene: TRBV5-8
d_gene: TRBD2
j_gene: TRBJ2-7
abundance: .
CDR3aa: CASSLHLGTTSYEQYF
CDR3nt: TGTGCCAGCAGCTTGCATTTAGGGACTACCTCCTACGAGCAGTACTTC

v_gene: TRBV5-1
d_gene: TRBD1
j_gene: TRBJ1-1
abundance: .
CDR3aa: CASSLKQGAEAFF
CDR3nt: TGCGCCAGCAGCCTAAAACAGGGGGCTGAAGCTTTCTTT

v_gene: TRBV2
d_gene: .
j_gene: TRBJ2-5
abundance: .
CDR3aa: CASSEVRGKRETQYF
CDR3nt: TGTGCCAGCAGTGAAGTCCGGGGTAAGCGGGAGACCCAGTACTTC

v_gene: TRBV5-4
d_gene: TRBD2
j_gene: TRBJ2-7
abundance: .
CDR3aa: CASSLENRGLLAGGTYEQYF
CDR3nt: TGTGCCAGCAGCTTGGAGAACAGGGGCTTACTAGCGGGGGGAACCTACGAGCAGTACTTC

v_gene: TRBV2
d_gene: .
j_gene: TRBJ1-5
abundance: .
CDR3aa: CASIASGDQPQHF
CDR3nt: TGTGCCAGCATCGCTTCGGGGGACCAGCCCCAGCATTTT

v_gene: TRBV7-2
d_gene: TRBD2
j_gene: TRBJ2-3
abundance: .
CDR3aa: CASAAGGLADTQYF
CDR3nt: TGTGCCAGCGCGGCGGGGGGGCTCGCAGATACGCAGTATTTT

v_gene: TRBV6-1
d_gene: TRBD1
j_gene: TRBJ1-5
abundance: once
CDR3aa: CASSKTGNQPQHF
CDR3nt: TGTGCCAGCAGTAAGACAGGGAATCAGCCCCAGCATTTT

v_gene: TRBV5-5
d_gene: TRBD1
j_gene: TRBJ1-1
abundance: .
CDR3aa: CARGQGRSCEAFF
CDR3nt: TGTGCCAGGGGACAGGGGAGGTCCTGTGAAGCTTTCTTT

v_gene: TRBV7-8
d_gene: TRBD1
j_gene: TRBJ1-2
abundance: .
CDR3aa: CASSLAIGQGASVNYGYTF
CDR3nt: TGTGCCAGCAGCTTAGCGATTGGACAGGGGGCCTCCGTAAACTATGGCTACACCTTC

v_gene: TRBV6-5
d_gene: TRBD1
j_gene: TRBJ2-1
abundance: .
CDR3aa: CASSRGTASYNEQFF
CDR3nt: TGTGCCAGCAGTCGAGGGACAGCTTCCTACAATGAGCAGTTCTTC

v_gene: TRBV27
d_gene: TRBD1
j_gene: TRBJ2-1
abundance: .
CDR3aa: CASSVAPGQGAYNEQFF
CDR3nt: TGTGCCAGCAGTGTAGCCCCGGGACAGGGGGCTTACAATGAGCAGTTCTTC

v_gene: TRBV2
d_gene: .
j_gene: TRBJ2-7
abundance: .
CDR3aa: CASMGGSYEQYF
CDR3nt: TGTGCCAGCATGGGAGGCTCCTACGAGCAGTACTTC

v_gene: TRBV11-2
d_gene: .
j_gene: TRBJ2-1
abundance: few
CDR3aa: CASSLDPTGRYEQFF
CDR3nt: TGTGCCAGCAGCTTAGATCCAACTGGCAGGTATGAGCAGTTCTTC

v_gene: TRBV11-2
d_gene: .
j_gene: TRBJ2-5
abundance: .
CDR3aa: CASSSWGGYQETQYF
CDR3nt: TGTGCCAGCAGCTCCTGGGGGGGCTACCAAGAGACCCAGTACTTC

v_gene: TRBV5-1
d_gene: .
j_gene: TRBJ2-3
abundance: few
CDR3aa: CASSFSDFPPNTQYF
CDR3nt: TGCGCCAGCAGCTTCTCGGACTTCCCCCCAAATACGCAGTATTTT

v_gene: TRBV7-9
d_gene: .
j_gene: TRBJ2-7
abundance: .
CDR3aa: CASSLGREQYF
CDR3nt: TGTGCCAGCAGCTTGGGCCGAGAGCAGTACTTC

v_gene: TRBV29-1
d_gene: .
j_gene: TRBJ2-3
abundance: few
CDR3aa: CSVPIMTGDTQYF
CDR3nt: TGCAGCGTCCCGATAATGACGGGGGATACGCAGTATTTT

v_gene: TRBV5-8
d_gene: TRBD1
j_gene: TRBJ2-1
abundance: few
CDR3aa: CASNRDSNEQFF
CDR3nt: TGTGCCAGCAACAGGGACAGCAATGAGCAGTTCTTC

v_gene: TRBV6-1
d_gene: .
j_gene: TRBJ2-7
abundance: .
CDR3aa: CASSEPGLSYEQYF
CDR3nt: TGTGCCAGCAGTGAACCGGGACTTTCCTACGAGCAGTACTTC

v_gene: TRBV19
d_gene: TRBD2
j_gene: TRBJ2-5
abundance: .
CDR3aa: CASSIGGGEETQYF
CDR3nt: TGTGCCAGTAGTATTGGCGGGGGGGAAGAGACCCAGTACTTC

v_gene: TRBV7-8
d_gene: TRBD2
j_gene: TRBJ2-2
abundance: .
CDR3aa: CASSLRAGGTGELFF
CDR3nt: TGTGCCAGCAGCTTAAGAGCGGGGGGAACCGGGGAGCTGTTTTTT

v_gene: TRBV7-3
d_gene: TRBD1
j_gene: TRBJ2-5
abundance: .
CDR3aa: CASSPGQPGREETQYF
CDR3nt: TGTGCCAGCAGCCCGGGACAGCCGGGCCGAGAAGAGACCCAGTACTTC

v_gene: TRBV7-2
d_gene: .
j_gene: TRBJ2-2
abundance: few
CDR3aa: CASSFDSGTGELFF
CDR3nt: TGTGCCAGCAGCTTCGACAGTGGCACCGGGGAGCTGTTTTTT

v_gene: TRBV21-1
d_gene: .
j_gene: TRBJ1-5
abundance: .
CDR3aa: CASIEDRVRQPQHF
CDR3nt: TGTGCCAGCATCGAAGACAGGGTTAGACAGCCCCAGCATTTT

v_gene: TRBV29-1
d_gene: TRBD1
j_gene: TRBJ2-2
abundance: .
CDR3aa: CSATGQGGTGELFF
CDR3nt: TGCAGCGCCACGGGACAGGGAGGAACCGGGGAGCTGTTTTTT

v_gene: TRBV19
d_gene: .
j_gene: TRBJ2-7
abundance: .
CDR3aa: CASSDPSSEQYF
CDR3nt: TGTGCCAGTAGTGACCCCTCTAGCGAGCAGTACTTC

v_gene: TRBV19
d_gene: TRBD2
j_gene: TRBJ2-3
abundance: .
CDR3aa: CASSRLAGSTDTQYF
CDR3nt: TGTGCCAGTAGTAGGCTAGCGGGGAGCACAGATACGCAGTATTTT

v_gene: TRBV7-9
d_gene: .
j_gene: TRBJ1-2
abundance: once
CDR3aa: CSSSVPRGGVNGYTF
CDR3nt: TGTTCCAGCAGCGTACCCCGGGGGGGAGTAAATGGCTACACCTTC

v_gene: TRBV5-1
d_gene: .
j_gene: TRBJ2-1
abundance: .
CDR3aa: CASSPALTWDSEQFF
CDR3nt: TGCGCCAGCAGCCCGGCTCTTACATGGGACTCAGAGCAGTTCTTC